This T cell receptor (beta chain) comes out of a study of T cell changes during pregnancy in multiple sclerosis (dated by TCRdb to between 2019 and 2020). The study in broad terms: In women with multiple sclerosis, the researchers looked at how the T cell repertoire shifted as pregnancy progressed.

Notes on this clone: This clone's antigen is unknown. Base qualities are not provided; no much larger clone lies one nucleotide away.

The junction shows trimming of 7 bases on V and 0 bases on J, and the gene matches do not reach 4 bases of it. There are 15 amino acids in the CDR3, from cysteine to phenylalanine inclusive. The sequence is cut down to CDR3 DNA, 45 bases in frame from base 1. The germline V gene yields SNHLY for CDR1 and FYNNEI for CDR2. The library relied on the immunoSEQ multiplex PCR assay. The clones in this table, taken by TCRdb from immuneACCESS, are in-frame only. Not every clone is retained; where verified, under half of the shortfall comes from an unresolved V gene, and the cause of the rest is unknown. The sample table contains around 80,000 clones; only one count was recorded for roughly 94% of them. The top ten clones comprise more than 0.75% of the sample.

The sequenced sample was peripheral blood, obtained in the second trimester of pregnancy. This sequence uses TRBV2 and TRBJ2-2; TRBD2 aligns with 8 central bases. This clonotype was obtained from a female donor in good health, enrolled as a control in a pregnancy study. This receptor has the CDR3 CASTRSGTNTGELFF. The nucleotide sequence is TGTGCCAGCACTCGTAGCGGGACGAACACCGGGGAGCTGTTTTTT.